The T cell receptor (beta chain) under discussion was sequenced for a study of blood T cells in healthy people across ages (dated by TCRdb to between 2014 and 2016). For the wider study: Template switching captured roughly one uniquely barcoded TCR beta cDNA molecule per two T cells in model experiments. Using deep sequencing normalized with unique cDNA molecular identifiers, the study measured how TCR beta repertoire diversity changes with age. The donors were divided into four age groups: young (average approximately 16 years), middle-aged (approximately 41), aged (about 60) and long-lived (around 80). The study analyzed two additional independent replicas of 1 million unique cDNA reads from the same blood draw for two donors, one aged 18 to 29 and one aged 80 or older.

Libraries were made using 5' RACE. The data were produced on an Illumina HiSeq 2500. A second PCR of about 6 to 12 cycles was run with a J-beta primer mix and a sample-barcoded 5' primer. Each TCR beta cDNA molecule received a unique molecular identifier from a template-switch 5' adaptor carrying 12 random nucleotides. At least 2.5 million CDR3-containing paired-end reads were obtained from each sample. First-strand cDNA synthesis was performed from all RNA using the Mint cDNA synthesis kit, with priming by a TRBC-specific oligonucleotide. All cDNA was treated with uracil-DNA glycosylase and then went through a first 18-cycle PCR with the universal primers M1SS and BC2_uni_R. Turning to the authors' computational methods: Normalization of each sample was performed by random selection of 1 million high-quality reads, each carrying a distinct molecular identifier. Instead of being binned into consensus sequences, reads that shared molecular identifiers were thrown out. MiTCR, run with a Q25 quality threshold and the strictest error-elimination algorithm, handled CDR3 identification, clonotype clustering and error correction. Lower-bound total TCR beta diversity was estimated with a nonparametric unseen species model using Euler transformation. In-frame beta chains were kept once TCRdb had trimmed the public reads at Q25 with fastp and called clones with MiXCR. Records with the same CDR3 protein are collapsed into one entry carrying the most frequent genes and DNA. For this entry, the V and J calls and clone size follow TCRdb and not the study's own pipeline. The sample yields over 700,000 distinct CDR3 sequences; 20% to 25% were counted once. Roughly a tenth of the sample is held by the ten biggest clonotypes.

The approximately 40 donors, aged roughly 6 to 100 years, were systemically healthy Caucasian individuals from Russia. About 9.1 milliliters of peripheral blood were collected from each donor into EDTA-treated Vacutainer tubes. Ficoll-Paque density-gradient centrifugation was used to isolate PBMCs, with at least 6.5 million obtained per sample. Total RNA was extracted from PBMCs with Trizol reagent, with at least 6 micrograms obtained per sample. For every donor, an aliquot of PBMCs went through flow cytometry to measure the percentages of naive CD45RAhigh/CD27high T cells. This clonotype was seen a single time. The specificity of this receptor is unknown. A much larger clone sits a single nucleotide away, making a read error possible. V sheds 5 bases and J sheds 4 bases, leaving 18 bases between their ends. Based on the germline V gene, the CDR1 and CDR2 sequences are MNHEY and SVGEGT. From its cysteine to its phenylalanine, the CDR3 spans 16 amino acids. The entry retains the CDR3 DNA only, 48 bases that are in frame from base 1.

Paper-wide results and their limitations: Since profiling was done on bulk unsorted PBMCs, naive and antigen-experienced compartments could not be conclusively compared. As age increased, observed TCR beta diversity per million T cells dropped in a roughly linear way, and a significant reduction was already evident by age 40. Compared with the aged group, more naive CD4+ T cells, fewer expanded clones and increased TCR diversity were shown by the long-lived group, suggesting age selection. There was a strong correlation between observed TCR beta diversity and the percentage of naive T cells measured by flow cytometry. Estimates of total diversity based on one million sequenced T cells were regarded as lower bounds and as underestimates. Because the CMV infection status of the donors was unknown, age-related changes in expanded clonotypes may potentially have been confounded.

These data also featured in a second study, about T cells of mothers and their children. That second publication adds: Donors were nine systemically healthy Caucasian individuals: three mothers and their six children. cDNA synthesis used all of the extracted RNA, with roughly 1.5 ug of RNA in each 15 ul reaction. In the second PCR, the M1S primer added sample barcodes and 2-4 random nucleotides. Over 8.5 million TCR beta CDR3 reads were obtained for each mother, and approximately 3.2 million reads were obtained for each child. TCR recombination output is similarly shaped by thymic selection in related and unrelated pairs, with a minor effect exerted by inherited differences. Normalized repertoire overlap in related mother-child pairs was always slightly higher than in unrelated mother-child pairs, but the difference was never significant. No persistent microchimeric T cell clones were found, with a detection sensitivity of approximately 110 clones per million clonotypes. To look for features that set related mother-child pairs apart from unrelated individuals, the researchers ran deep NGS to compare the TCR beta repertoires of mothers and children. Mothers averaged about 40 +/- 4 years of age and children averaged around 10 +/- 4 years. After adapter ligation was performed with NEBNext reagents, the libraries were sequenced on an Illumina HiSeq 2000 with 100+100 nt paired-end reads. To prevent cross-contamination, the mother and child libraries were prepared one month apart and sequenced in separate runs. For each donor, between roughly 450,000 and 2,300,000 distinct TCR beta clonotypes were identified. Naive TCR beta clonotypes were estimated from low-frequency clonotypes matched to each donor's FACS-determined naive share, without sorting.

The sample comprised blood. This receptor was taken from a boy under 18 in good health. The chain was built from TRBV6-2 or TRBV6-3 and TRBJ2-4; confidence is insufficient to name the D gene. The CDR3 has the sequence CASSRDSRSPKNIQYF. The DNA reads TGTGCCAGCAGTCGAGATAGCAGGAGCCCAAAAAACATTCAGTACTTC.